These T cell receptor beta chains were read from a single sample in a study of T-cell reconstitution after alpha-beta-depleted transplantation in children. TCRdb itself ran the PCR reads through MiXCR, one entry per CDR3 protein. The table lists 500,000 to 650,000 distinct CDR3 sequences, 10% to 15% of them singletons. The sequences come from PBMCs, mostly from graft donor cells, collected 360 days after TCRalphabeta/CD19-depleted stem cell transplant. Receptors originate from a male patient younger than 18 who had a stem cell transplant for acute myeloid leukemia, so the T cells may come from the graft donor. Each CDR3 is given with its conserved first and last residue. Fields, in order: V gene, J gene, CDR3 protein.

TRBV29-1	TRBJ2-2	CSVEPFQNTGELFF
TRBV28	TRBJ2-1	CASTSFVPGTSVPLSSYNEQFF
TRBV19	TRBJ1-5	CASKGGTLFNQPQHF
TRBV11-1	TRBJ1-1	CASSIAQGITEAFF
TRBV18	TRBJ2-5	CASSPFMRETQYF
TRBV6-5	TRBJ2-6	CASSYAAGDLSGANVLTF
TRBV6-2/TRBV6-3	TRBJ2-3	CASSQGGPGTQYF
TRBV6-1	TRBJ1-2	CASTLIPGTLYGYTF
TRBV5-1	TRBJ2-1	CASKGYRRGWSSYNEQFF
TRBV29-1	TRBJ1-4	CSVGLPVKQKLFF
TRBV4-2	TRBJ2-5	CASSQARQGGAETQYF
TRBV7-6	TRBJ2-2	CASSFRQGATGELFF
TRBV28	TRBJ2-2	CASRHNRELFF
TRBV6-1	TRBJ2-1	CASRPSGTPYNEQFF
TRBV7-2	TRBJ2-7	CASSLALLGEQYF
TRBV7-9	TRBJ2-5	CASSRSLMGETQYF
TRBV7-9	TRBJ2-7	CASSTSRDRGPEQYF
TRBV12-3/TRBV12-4	TRBJ2-6	CASTEVGPGANVLTF
TRBV9	TRBJ2-7	CASSVQPGLANTYEQYF
TRBV7-2	TRBJ2-1	CASSLAGPNGYNEQFF
TRBV10-3	TRBJ1-3	CAIKRASSGNTIYF
TRBV30	TRBJ1-5	CAWENGRTNQPQHF
TRBV19	TRBJ2-1	CASSMGQGARNEQFF
TRBV10-3	TRBJ2-1	CAIRGQRQGEGSYNEQFF
TRBV29-1	TRBJ2-7	CSVILGTSSYEQYF
TRBV4-3	TRBJ2-2	CASSQGQGANTGELFF
TRBV28	TRBJ2-5	CASSLKGTQYF
TRBV29-1	TRBJ1-2	CSVGWGARGTGYTF
TRBV2	TRBJ2-7	CASSVRTVGEQYF